This T cell receptor beta chain came from a study of post-analysis software for immune sequencing data. This clonotype was detected a few times. Libraries were made from TCR beta cDNA, and they carried unique molecular identifiers. TCRdb re-called the PCR reads through MiXCR, storing one row per CDR3 protein. The profile covers fewer than 850,000 distinct CDR3 sequences, with about half appearing a single time and roughly 4.9% taken by the ten largest. The sample comprised blood. The clonotype was recovered from a girl aged 10-17 years with multiple sclerosis.

As DNA, the CDR3 is TGTGCCACCAGTGACCCCGGACAGGGGGCCTACGAGCAGTACTTC. Amino acids: CATSDPGQGAYEQYF. The chain is built from TRBV24-1 and TRBJ2-7; 10 positions agree with TRBD1. The junction had 4 bases not matched to a gene; V was cut back by 4 bases and J by 2 bases. CDR3 length: 15 residues. Per the germline V gene, CDR1 is KGHDR and CDR2 is SFDVKD.